One sample yielded the 28 T cell receptor beta chains listed below, sequenced in a study of shared clonotypes between healthy human individuals. CD45RO-negative, CCR7-selected cells formed the naive CD8 fraction, which excluded terminally differentiated effector memory CD45RA+ cells. Produced via immunoSEQ multiplex PCR; TCRdb's table is partial and in-frame only. The data contain some 2 million clones, approximately 94% of them singletons. The sequencing sample was made of naive CD8+ T cells sorted from blood. The receptors stem from a man aged 18 to 30 in good health.

This clone has just a few counts. The V gene is TRBV19, the J gene TRBJ2-2; 10 positions match TRBD2. V lost 6 bases and J lost 0; bases outside the gene matches: 4. Germline CDR1 reads LNHDA; CDR2 reads SQIVND (reference sequence). The CDR3 totals 16 residues. For the CDR3, the DNA is TGTGCCAGTAGAGCTAGCGGGGGAGCGAACACCGGGGAGCTGTTTTTT. Translation gives CASRASGGANTGELFF.

The chain joins TRBV27 to TRBJ2-3; 13 bases agree with TRBD2. Germline CDR1 MNHEY, CDR2 SMNVEV (reference sequence). With V trimmed by 7 bases and J by 6 bases, 7 bases remained unmatched. This CDR3 spans 15 amino acids. This chain's CDR3 is CASNPGTSGEDTQYF. The CDR3 coding sequence is TGTGCCAGCAACCCCGGGACTAGCGGGGAGGATACGCAGTATTTT.

This chain links TRBV27 with TRBJ2-5; a weak D match, TRBD2 (6 bases). V lost 4 bases, J lost 4 bases, and 16 bases lay in between. Germline V gene lookup returns CDR1 MNHEY and CDR2 SMNVEV (reference sequence). The CDR3 runs 15 residues. The CDR3 DNA reads as TGTGCCAGCAGTTCTTTGGGGGGTTGGCGAGAGACCCAGTACTTC. The encoded protein is CASSSLGGWRETQYF.

This clone was seen a single time. This sequence joins TRBV5-1 and TRBJ1-2; 7 bases are a match to TRBD1. Germline CDR1 is SGHRS and CDR2 is YFSETQ. V trimming: 4 bases; J trimming: 6 bases; junction bases outside the gene matches: 6. The CDR3 runs 13 residues. The CDR3 spells CASSHEGGDGYTF. Written as DNA, the CDR3 is TGCGCCAGCAGCCACGAAGGGGGCGATGGCTACACCTTC.

This clone appeared a few times. The V and J genes are TRBV4-3 and TRBJ1-6; D unresolved. V lost 2 bases and J 8 bases, leaving 13 bases between the germline ends. This CDR3 is built from 15 residues. CDR1 and CDR2 (germline): LGHNA, YSLEER. CDR3 DNA: TGCGCCAGCAGCCAAATTTGGGCTGCGGATTCACCCCTCCACTTT. Its translation is CASSQIWAADSPLHF.

The chain is built from TRBV19 and TRBJ1-1; D is uncertain. The CDR3 is made up of 16 amino acids. Germline V CDR1 and CDR2: LNHDA, SQIVND (reference sequence). Trimming removed 3 bases from V and 3 bases from J, with 17 bases in between. The CDR3 reads CASSIGGRRRDTEAFF. The DNA for the CDR3 is TGTGCCAGTAGTATTGGTGGGCGCAGGAGGGACACTGAAGCTTTCTTT.

The chain joins TRBV13 to TRBJ2-7; 7 bases match TRBD2. Germline-derived CDR1 and CDR2 are PRHDT and FYEKMQ (reference sequence). V was pared by 5 bases and J by 0 bases, with 7 bases of the junction left unmatched. This CDR3 comprises 15 residues. CDR3 region: CASSRRELLSYEQYF. The CDR3 region has the DNA TGTGCCAGCAGCCGGCGGGAGCTCCTCTCCTACGAGCAGTACTTC.

In this sample, this clone turned up once. The chain has TRBV7-2 and TRBJ1-4; 9 nucleotides agree with TRBD1. The CDR3 sequence is 19 residues long. V lost 5 bases and J lost 4; bases outside the gene matches: 17. Germline CDR1 and CDR2: SGHTA and FQGNSA. The CDR3 bases are TGTGCCAGCAGCCGAAAACTTACCCTAGACAGGGGGTTTAATGAAAAACTGTTTTTT. Protein: CASSRKLTLDRGFNEKLFF.

The chain couples TRBV5-1 to TRBJ2-1; the match to TRBD2 covers 7 bases. The CDR3 totals 13 residues. Germline V lookup: CDR1 SGHRS, CDR2 YFSETQ. Trimming removed 4 bases from V and 5 bases from J; junction bases left unmatched: 3. The CDR3 spells CASSPRGDNEQFF. Written as DNA, the CDR3 is TGCGCCAGCAGCCCCCGGGGGGACAATGAGCAGTTCTTC. Complete variable domain (other parts from reference TRBV5-1 and TRBJ2-1): KAGVTQTPRYLIKTRGQQVTLSCSPISGHRSVSWYQQTPGQGLQFLFEYFSETQRNKGNFPGRFSGRQFSNSRSEMNVSTLELGDSALYLCASSPRGDNEQFFGPGTRLTVL.

This chain uses TRBV9 with TRBJ2-1; unclear D gene. The V end was cut by 2 bases, the J end by 5 bases, with 11 bases between. Germline CDR1 and CDR2: SGDLS and YYNGEE. The length of the CDR3 is 14 residues. CDR3 sequence (DNA): TGTGCCAGCAGCGTTGGTAGCATCGACAATGAGCAGTTCTTC. The encoded protein is CASSVGSIDNEQFF.

This clone was seen once. The sample has other DNA sequences that encode this CDR3 too. V usage is TRBV27 and J usage is TRBJ2-7, with D possibly matching TRBD2 (7 bases). Trimming left V 1 base short and J 0 bases short, with 10 bases between. Per germline, CDR1 MNHEY and CDR2 SMNVEV (reference sequence). The CDR3 length is 15 residues. The CDR3: CASSLWGGSSYEQYF. The CDR3, as DNA: TGTGCCAGCAGTTTATGGGGGGGCAGCTCCTACGAGCAGTACTTC.

This chain links TRBV10-3 with TRBJ2-5, with 7 nucleotides matching TRBD1. V was clipped by 4 bases and J by 2 bases; unmatched bases: 7. The CDR3 has 15 amino acids. Germline CDR1 ENHRY, CDR2 SYGVKD. DNA of the CDR3: TGTGCCATCAGTGGGAGGACAGGCTCACAAGAGACCCAGTACTTC. It encodes CAISGRTGSQETQYF.

This chain connects TRBV19 to TRBJ2-7; D unresolved. Trimming shortened V by 5 bases and J by 1 base, and 6 bases separated the two germline ends. CDR1 is LNHDA and CDR2 is SQIVND in the germline V gene (reference sequence). CDR3 length: 12 amino acids. CDR3 in DNA: TGTGCCAGTAGTGCTGATTCCTACGAGCAGTACTTC. This encodes CASSADSYEQYF.

The rearrangement joins TRBV6-6 to TRBJ1-1; D is possibly TRBD1 (5 bases). The CDR3 contains 13 residues. Deletions cut 6 bases from V and 1 base from J, with 9 bases between. Germline assignment: CDR1 MNHNY and CDR2 SVGAGI (reference sequence). The CDR3 loop is CASRGTANTEAFF. CDR3 DNA: TGTGCCAGCAGAGGGACGGCGAACACTGAAGCTTTCTTT.

V and J are TRBV5-1 and TRBJ1-1; tentatively, D is TRBD1 (5 bases). V was trimmed by 1 base and J by 6 bases, leaving 10 bases between them. The CDR3 consists of 13 residues. Germline values: CDR1 SGHRS, CDR2 YFSETQ. Here the CDR3 reads CASSLWGSAEAFF. In DNA form, the CDR3 reads TGCGCCAGCAGCTTGTGGGGGAGTGCTGAAGCTTTCTTT.

The CDR3 DNA is TGTGCCGGAGGGTGGACGAACACTGAAGCTTTCTTT. Translation: CAGGWTNTEAFF. V and J are TRBV2 and TRBJ1-1; D call uncertain. The CDR3 consists of 12 residues. Germline V gives CDR1 SNHLY, CDR2 FYNNEI. V shed 11 bases and J shed 1 base, with 11 bases lying between them.

V usage is TRBV4-2 and J usage is TRBJ2-7; tentative D call: TRBD2 (6 bases). Trimming removed 0 bases from V and 3 bases from J, with 9 bases in between. The germline V gene encodes CDR1 LGHNA and CDR2 YNFKEQ. The CDR3 runs to 14 residues. CDR3: CASSQEMGGYEQYF. The CDR3 DNA is TGTGCCAGCAGCCAAGAAATGGGAGGCTACGAGCAGTACTTC.

Here the CDR3 reads CASSPAQRGAQSSYEQYF. The DNA for the CDR3 is TGTGCCAGCAGCCCGGCCCAGCGGGGGGCTCAATCTTCCTACGAGCAGTACTTC. The gene calls are TRBV28 and TRBJ2-7; 9 positions match TRBD2. Germline loops: CDR1 MDHEN, CDR2 SYDVKM. The CDR3 totals 18 residues. The junction had 16 bases not matched to a gene; V was cut back by 6 bases and J by 1 base.

V and J are TRBV7-9 and TRBJ2-5; a weak D match, TRBD1 (6 bases). Germline V gene data show CDR1 as SEHNR and CDR2 as FQNEAQ (reference sequence). Trimming pared 5 bases from V and 5 bases from J, leaving 12 bases between. This CDR3 has 13 residues. This chain's CDR3 is CASSLDSVETQYF. CDR3 sequence (DNA): TGTGCCAGCAGCCTGGACAGCGTGGAGACCCAGTACTTC.

CDR3 protein: CASSYMRAAYNEQFF. The CDR3 DNA sequence: TGTGCCAGCAGTTACATGAGGGCCGCCTACAATGAGCAGTTCTTC. The chain has TRBV6-5 and TRBJ2-1, with D perhaps TRBD2 (5 bases). Germline assignment: CDR1 MNHEY and CDR2 SVGAGI. CDR3 size: 15 residues. V was shortened by 2 bases and J by 2 bases, with 10 bases between the two germline ends.

This clone was recorded only once. CDR3 sequence (DNA): TGTGCCAGCAGCTTAGCCTCGGGGGGGTTGGACACCGGGGAGCTGTTTTTT. It codes for CASSLASGGLDTGELFF. The chain employs TRBV7-9 and TRBJ2-2; the match to TRBD2 covers 8 bases. The CDR3 is 17 amino acids. J lost 3 bases, V lost 0 bases, and 6 bases had no gene match. The germline V gene has CDR1 SEHNR and CDR2 FQNEAQ (reference sequence).

The J gene is TRBJ1-2, the V gene TRBV6-1, with D hard to call. CDR3 length: 14 amino acids. Per germline, CDR1 MNHNS and CDR2 SASEGT. With 4 bases removed from V and 0 bases from J, the gap between germline ends came to 9 bases. In DNA form, the CDR3 reads TGTGCCAGCAGTGCCGACCCGCCTAACTATGGCTACACCTTC. Its protein is CASSADPPNYGYTF.

The genes are TRBV4-1 and TRBJ1-5; no definite D call. Germline V gene sequence: CDR1 MGHRA, CDR2 YSYEKL. The V and J ends lost 4 bases and 5 bases respectively, with 9 bases between them. The CDR3 is 13 amino acids. The CDR3 nucleotides read TGCGCCAGCAGCCGCCGGAGGGATCAGCCCCAGCATTTT. This gives the protein CASSRRRDQPQHF.

This CDR3 is CASSSRHRGGGTDTQYF. Written as DNA, the CDR3 is TGTGCCAGCAGCTCCCGTCACAGGGGAGGAGGTACAGATACGCAGTATTTT. The chain combines TRBV5-4 with TRBJ2-3; maybe TRBD1 (7 bases). Trimming pared 3 bases from V and 3 bases from J, leaving 20 bases between. The CDR3 consists of 17 residues. Per the germline V gene, CDR1 is SGHNT and CDR2 is YYREEE (reference sequence).

In this sample, this clone turned up once. The J gene is TRBJ2-7, the V gene TRBV2, with D maybe TRBD2 (5 bases). Germline V gene sequence: CDR1 SNHLY, CDR2 FYNNEI. This CDR3 is 15 amino acids long. The V gene lost 5 bases and the J gene lost 0 bases, with 14 bases spanning the gap. The DNA of the CDR3 is TGTGCCAGCAGTAGCCGGGATAGTACCTCCTACGAGCAGTACTTC. Protein product: CASSSRDSTSYEQYF.

The chain uses TRBV6-1 and TRBJ1-2; TRBD1 agrees at 7 bases. The CDR3 covers 18 residues. Per the germline V gene, CDR1 is MNHNS and CDR2 is SASEGT. V was clipped by 3 bases and J by 3 bases; unmatched bases: 16. The CDR3 bases are TGTGCCAGCAGTGATTTATGGCGGACAGGTCCGGCAGACTATGGCTACACCTTC. The encoded protein is CASSDLWRTGPADYGYTF.

This rearrangement joins TRBV29-1 to TRBJ2-7, with 8 bases identical to TRBD2. The trim removed 3 bases at V and 4 bases at J, leaving 5 bases unmatched. Per germline, CDR1 SQVTM and CDR2 ANQGSEA. This CDR3 spans 13 amino acids. The CDR3, as DNA: TGCAGCGTTGAGACTAGCGAAGTGTACGAGCAGTACTTC. Translation gives CSVETSEVYEQYF.

In the case of this clone: This specimen includes other DNA sequences encoding the same CDR3. The CDR3 nucleotides read TGTGCCAGCAGCGCCGACTCGAACACCGGGGAGCTGTTTTTT. This encodes CASSADSNTGELFF. This chain joins TRBV9 and TRBJ2-2; D remains unclear. This CDR3 has 14 amino acids. Trimming cost V 3 bases and J 0 bases, with 6 bases left between them. CDR1 and CDR2 (germline): SGDLS, YYNGEE.